The T cell receptor beta chain under discussion was sequenced for a study of metastatic and nonmetastatic thyroid tumors. V shed 7 bases and J 6 bases; nucleotides not matched to a gene: 4. The CDR3 totals 14 residues. CDR1 is LNHDA, CDR2 SQIVND, per germline (reference sequence). TCRdb reanalyzed the PCR reads with MiXCR. The sample has 25,000 to 35,000 clones; about a sixth are singletons. Many counts were recorded for this clone. Every patient was untreated before thyroid surgery. The TCR sequence derives from a female donor with papillary thyroid cancer or a benign thyroid nodule (not recorded which). Some clones in this sample may be carry-over from other donors' samples. The sequencing input was blood. The rearrangement joins TRBV19 to TRBJ1-5, with 12 bases that match TRBD1. CDR3 sequence reads: CASMGTGGGQPQHF. The CDR3 coding sequence is TGTGCCAGTATGGGGACAGGGGGCGGTCAGCCCCAGCATTTT.